This T cell receptor beta chain was obtained from a study of T cell responses to AZD1222 COVID-19 vaccine. General study results and limits: The repertoires were collected only after the peak T cell response.

The CDR3 loop spans 18 amino acids. In regard to this clone: Its antigen remains unknown.

Only in-frame clones appear in the TCRdb table, and some are missing; sequencing was by immunoSEQ multiplex PCR. The profile shows 150,000 to 200,000 clones, 90% to 95% of them singletons. The chain has TRBV21-1 and TRBJ1-1. TRBV21-1 is a pseudogene segment. This material consisted of peripheral blood, taken 28 days after the second AZD1222 dose. This sequence originates from an adult who received the AZD1222 COVID-19 vaccine. CDR3 sequence: CASSKGWGSIKLNTEAFF. DNA for the CDR3: TGTGCCAGCAGCAAAGGATGGGGATCCATAAAGTTAAACACTGAAGCTTTCTTT.